The rows below give T cell receptor beta chains drawn from one sample of a study of blood T cell repertoires in COVID-19. Here immunoSEQ multiplex PCR was the method, and the copy in TCRdb shows in-frame clones only, minus some. Among 40,000 or so clones listed, 85% were seen once. Specimen: peripheral blood. Every receptor here comes from a man between 45 and 60 years old with active COVID-19. Both conserved end residues are part of each CDR3. A D gene is named only where the DNA matches it firmly.

J: TRBJ1-2
D: TRBD1
V: TRBV2
CDR3: CASSPYQGALYGYTF

J: TRBJ2-5
D: .
V: TRBV24-1
CDR3: CATSDNGQRKETQYF

J: TRBJ2-1
D: .
V: TRBV5-6
CDR3: CASSLFGDYYNEQFF

J: TRBJ1-5
D: .
V: TRBV7-8
CDR3: CASSLVGGVDQPQHF

J: TRBJ2-1
D: TRBD1
V: TRBV27
CDR3: CASSQDRVVYDEQFF

J: TRBJ1-6
D: .
V: TRBV5-4
CDR3: CASSLAGLIGRSPLHF

J: TRBJ2-2
D: TRBD2
V: TRBV18
CDR3: CASSRPTSANTGELFF

J: TRBJ2-1
D: .
V: TRBV12-3/TRBV12-4
CDR3: CASRELYNEQFF

J: TRBJ1-6
D: .
V: TRBV7-2
CDR3: CASSLGGRVVNPLHF

J: TRBJ2-5
D: .
V: TRBV6-5
CDR3: CASSLPGAETQYF

J: TRBJ2-7
D: .
V: TRBV5-4
CDR3: CASSFTGAYNEQYF

J: TRBJ1-1
D: TRBD1
V: TRBV27
CDR3: CASSSGQGYTEAFF

J: TRBJ2-3
D: .
V: TRBV24-1
CDR3: CATSFPGTDTQYF

J: TRBJ2-5
D: .
V: TRBV15
CDR3: CATSRGSGNQETQYF

J: TRBJ1-4
D: .
V: TRBV23-1
CDR3: CASSRDNEKLFF

J: TRBJ1-6
D: .
V: TRBV2
CDR3: CASRGQGSPLHF

J: TRBJ1-4
D: TRBD1
V: TRBV4-1
CDR3: CASKKQGTNEKLFF

J: TRBJ2-5
D: .
V: TRBV7-9
CDR3: CASSSTGSQETQYF

J: TRBJ1-5
D: .
V: TRBV4-3
CDR3: CASSQYSNQPQHF

J: TRBJ2-3
D: TRBD2
V: TRBV28
CDR3: CASSLRTSGPYF

J: TRBJ1-5
D: .
V: TRBV5-5
CDR3: CASSPGGGLRNQPQHF

J: TRBJ2-3
D: .
V: TRBV5-1
CDR3: CASSSGLSTDTQYF

J: TRBJ2-1
D: TRBD2
V: TRBV24-1
CDR3: CATSPSGGADEQFF

J: TRBJ1-2
D: TRBD1
V: TRBV6-6
CDR3: CASSSRQGVFGYTF

J: TRBJ2-7
D: TRBD1
V: TRBV7-3
CDR3: CASSLGTGYTLEEQYF

J: TRBJ1-5
D: TRBD1
V: TRBV10-3
CDR3: CAIRGQVQQPQHF

J: TRBJ2-6
D: TRBD2
V: TRBV5-6
CDR3: CASRAPGLANSGANVLTF

J: TRBJ2-3
D: .
V: TRBV11-2
CDR3: CASSLDGRNTQYF

J: TRBJ2-2
D: TRBD1
V: TRBV7-6
CDR3: CASSLGGTGGSGELFF

J: TRBJ2-7
D: .
V: TRBV19
CDR3: CASSKVRGSEQYF

J: TRBJ1-2
D: .
V: TRBV6-2/TRBV6-3
CDR3: CASSPPTGGADYGYTF

J: TRBJ1-2
D: TRBD1
V: TRBV6-2/TRBV6-3
CDR3: CASSDLDRGRSGYTF

J: TRBJ2-7
D: TRBD1
V: TRBV2
CDR3: CASSPLGTGVGEQYF

J: TRBJ2-7
D: .
V: TRBV5-4
CDR3: CASSLFSSEEQYF

J: TRBJ2-7
D: .
V: TRBV29-1
CDR3: CSVGLPRGEQYF

J: TRBJ2-1
D: TRBD2
V: TRBV5-1
CDR3: CASSRGWSGRASVDEQFF

J: TRBJ1-6
D: .
V: TRBV9
CDR3: CASSGRGNSPLHF

J: TRBJ2-1
D: TRBD1
V: TRBV10-3
CDR3: CAISELRQGLDNEQFF

J: TRBJ1-2
D: .
V: TRBV7-3
CDR3: CASSSGVGYTF

J: TRBJ2-5
D: TRBD2
V: TRBV2
CDR3: CASKAGGKETQYF

J: TRBJ1-5
D: .
V: TRBV12-3/TRBV12-4
CDR3: CASRTGSNQPQHF

J: TRBJ2-1
D: .
V: TRBV7-3
CDR3: CASSFTSYNEQFF

J: TRBJ2-7
D: .
V: TRBV3-1/TRBV3-2
CDR3: CASSPILGVDSEQYF

J: TRBJ1-4
D: .
V: TRBV4-3
CDR3: CASSTDRTNEKLFF

J: TRBJ1-6
D: TRBD1
V: TRBV12-3/TRBV12-4
CDR3: CASSLEQGSPLHF

J: TRBJ2-5
D: .
V: TRBV18
CDR3: CASSQGQIETQYF